The present TCR beta chain was sequenced within a study of T cell responses to AZD1222 COVID-19 vaccine. Study observations and caveats: Two AZD1222 administrations were followed by greater Spike-specific TCR breadth and depth. Repertoire samples came only from after the peak T cell response. Clonal diversity was possibly underestimated, and white British individuals and females predominated among donors.

The germline V gene encodes CDR1 LNHDA and CDR2 SQIVND (reference sequence). CDR3 length equals 15 residues. The V end was cut by 5 bases, the J end by 5 bases, with 16 bases between. Profiling relied on immunoSEQ multiplex PCR, and the TCRdb table lists in-frame clones only, not all of them. The sample includes 95,000 to 100,000 clones, roughly nine tenths seen only once; the top ten take around 1.3%. A remark on this clone: Its antigen is not identified.

The TCR was taken from an adult in good health. The rearrangement links TRBV19 to TRBJ1-5; D gene uncertain. The sequences come from peripheral blood, collected on day 0 of AZD1222 vaccination. CDR3 bases: TGTGCCAGTAGTCCCCGAAGATGGGGAGATCAGCCCCAGCATTTT. The encoded protein is CASSPRRWGDQPQHF. The full variable domain, rest sourced from reference TRBV19 and TRBJ1-5, is DGGITQSPKYLFRKEGQNVTLSCEQNLNHDAMYWYRQDPGQGLRLIYYSQIVNDFQKGDIAEGYSVSREKKESFPLTVTSAQKNPTAFYLCASSPRRWGDQPQHFGDGTRLSIL.